This entry lists 22 T cell receptor beta chains sequenced from one sample in a study of blood T cell repertoires in COVID-19. Clones were sequenced by immunoSEQ multiplex PCR, and TCRdb holds only the in-frame ones, with some missing. The sample yields around 130,000 clones, more than 80% seen once. The sequenced sample consisted of peripheral blood. These receptors all stem from a woman aged 55-69 years with acute or convalescent COVID-19.

The V call is TRBV6-6, the J call TRBJ2-2; 8 bases line up with TRBD1. Unmatched junction bases numbered 3, after V lost 6 bases and J lost 3 bases. The germline gives CDR1 MNHNY, CDR2 SVGAGI (reference sequence). The CDR3 runs 14 residues. The CDR3 region has the DNA TGTGCCAGCAGCACAGGGGGAGACACCGGGGAGCTGTTTTTT. Translating gives CASSTGGDTGELFF.

This chain connects TRBV18 to TRBJ2-1, with D perhaps TRBD2 (6 bases). CDR3 size: 14 residues. V lost 0 bases and J lost 9, with 12 bases in between. Germline assignment: CDR1 KGHSH and CDR2 LQKENI. CDR3 nucleotide sequence: TGTGCCAGCTCACCACCCGGGACTGTTTTTGAGCAGTTCTTC. Its translation: CASSPPGTVFEQFF. The full variable domain, with the rest looked up from reference TRBV18 and TRBJ2-1, is NAGVMQNPRHLVRRRGQEARLRCSPMKGHSHVYWYRQLPEEGLKFMVYLQKENIIDESGMPKERFSAEFPKEGPSILRIQQVVRGDSAAYFCASSPPGTVFEQFFGPGTRLTVL.

This sequence joins TRBV7-3 and TRBJ1-1; D gene ambiguous. Per germline, CDR1 SGHTA and CDR2 FQGTGA. This CDR3 spans 13 amino acids. V was pared by 3 bases and J by 3 bases, with 8 bases between. DNA of the CDR3: TGTGCCAGCAGCTTTGGGCGGGACACTGAAGCTTTCTTT. Translated: CASSFGRDTEAFF. Filled out from reference TRBV7-3 and TRBJ1-1, the complete variable domain reads GAGVSQTPSNKVTEKGKYVELRCDPISGHTALYWYRQSLGQGPEFLIYFQGTGAADDSGLPNDRFFAVRPEGSVSTLKIQRTERGDSAVYLCASSFGRDTEAFFGQGTRLTVV.

V gene TRBV6-1 combines with J gene TRBJ1-2, with D unclear. From germline, CDR1 is MNHNS and CDR2 SASEGT. V was trimmed by 3 bases and J by 4 bases, leaving 3 bases between them. The CDR3 runs to 11 residues. The DNA for the CDR3 is TGTGCCAGCAGTGAGGCCTATGGCTACACCTTC. This gives the protein CASSEAYGYTF.

CDR3 loop: CSASSFGGGSNTDTQYF. Written as DNA, the CDR3 is TGCAGTGCTAGTAGTTTTGGCGGGGGGAGCAACACAGATACGCAGTATTTT. The rearrangement uses TRBV20-1 and TRBJ2-3; 8 bases map to TRBD2. The length of the CDR3 is 17 residues. V lost 3 bases to trimming and J lost 2 bases; unmatched junction nucleotides: 13. From germline, CDR1 is DFQATT and CDR2 SNEGSKA (reference sequence).

The CDR3 DNA is TGCGCCAGCAGACATTCTGGACAGGGACCCACTGAAGCTTTCTTT. Encoded protein: CASRHSGQGPTEAFF. The rearrangement links TRBV5-1 to TRBJ1-1; the match to TRBD1 covers 8 bases. V shed 5 bases and J 4 bases; nucleotides not matched to a gene: 10. CDR1 SGHRS and CDR2 YFSETQ come from the germline V gene. This CDR3 comprises 15 residues.

In nucleotides, the CDR3 is TGTGCCAGCAGCCCAGGGGGCAGGGGCGAGACCCAGTACTTC. The encoded protein is CASSPGGRGETQYF. The chain couples TRBV14 to TRBJ2-5; TRBD1 matches 8 bases. The CDR3 runs 14 residues. J lost 5 bases, V lost 4 bases, and 6 bases had no gene match. Germline CDR1 and CDR2: SGHDN and FVKESK.

The chain has TRBV6-5 and TRBJ1-1, with TRBD1 as a possible D gene (5 bases). This CDR3 is 13 amino acids long. The germline V and J ends were trimmed by 6 bases and 4 bases, with 12 bases remaining between them. Germline V gene sequence: CDR1 MNHEY, CDR2 SVGAGI. The CDR3 nucleotides read TGTGCCAGCAGCATTCGGCAGGGCACTGAAGCTTTCTTT. This gives the protein CASSIRQGTEAFF.

The chain links TRBV7-2 to TRBJ2-2; D gene ambiguous. This CDR3 is 16 amino acids long. Germline V gives CDR1 SGHTA, CDR2 FQGNSA. Trimming cost V 1 base and J 5 bases, with 14 bases left between them. CDR3 amino acids: CASSLGLGVPTGELFF. CDR3 nucleotide sequence: TGTGCCAGCAGCTTAGGTCTCGGAGTACCGACCGGGGAGCTGTTTTTT.

Written as DNA, the CDR3 is TGTGCCAGCAGCACCGGGCCGGGACAGGCGAATGAAAAACTGTTTTTT. Encoded protein: CASSTGPGQANEKLFF. This chain uses TRBV5-4 with TRBJ1-4; TRBD1 aligns across 8 bases. The length of the CDR3 is 16 residues. Germline loops: CDR1 SGHNT, CDR2 YYREEE (reference sequence). V gave up 4 bases and J gave up 5 bases; unmatched junction bases: 10.

The chain has TRBV18 and TRBJ2-1; TRBD2 agrees at 9 bases. Germline V CDR1 and CDR2: KGHSH, LQKENI. This CDR3 has 17 amino acids. Trimming at V came to 3 bases and at J to 5 bases, leaving 11 bases not matched to a gene. The CDR3 coding sequence is TGTGCCAGCTCACCGGAGCTAGCGGGACTCCGAAACAATGAGCAGTTCTTC. Translation: CASSPELAGLRNNEQFF.

This rearrangement joins TRBV24-1 to TRBJ2-7, with a possible D match to TRBD1 (5 bases). Trimming removed 9 bases from V and 0 bases from J, with 14 bases in between. This CDR3 contains 14 residues. Germline CDR1 and CDR2: KGHDR and SFDVKD. The CDR3 protein is CATESSGPSYEQYF. The CDR3 bases are TGTGCCACCGAGAGTTCAGGGCCCTCCTACGAGCAGTACTTC.

The V and J genes are TRBV28 and TRBJ2-1; 11 positions match TRBD2. The CDR3 loop spans 16 amino acids. Per germline, CDR1 MDHEN and CDR2 SYDVKM. V lost 2 bases, J lost 2 bases, and 2 bases stayed unmatched. The CDR3 sequence is CASSLSSGGAYNEQFF. The CDR3 DNA sequence: TGTGCCAGCAGTTTAAGTAGCGGGGGGGCCTACAATGAGCAGTTCTTC.

The V and J genes are TRBV6-5 and TRBJ1-1; D might be TRBD1 (6 bases). Trimming stripped 5 bases from V and 4 bases from J, with 17 bases between. The CDR3 is 15 amino acids. Germline V gene sequence: CDR1 MNHEY, CDR2 SVGAGI. The CDR3 DNA reads TGTGCCAGCAGTCTCGGGGGGGCCGGTGGCACTGAAGCTTTCTTT. Encoded protein: CASSLGGAGGTEAFF.

In DNA, the CDR3 is TGTGCCAGCTCACCAAAAGGAGGGAACGAGCAGTACGTC. Protein: CASSPKGGNEQYV. This sequence joins TRBV18 and TRBJ2-7, with D perhaps TRBD2 (6 bases). The CDR3 has 13 residues. The ends were cut back, 2 bases at V and 5 bases at J, with 10 bases in the middle. Per germline, CDR1 KGHSH and CDR2 LQKENI.

The chain combines TRBV12-5 with TRBJ2-2, with D maybe TRBD1 (6 bases). The CDR3 loop spans 15 amino acids. The V end lost 4 bases, the J end lost 6 bases, and 15 bases lay between the germline ends. Germline CDR1 and CDR2: LGHNT and FRNRAP. CDR3 sequence (DNA): TGTGCTAGTGGTTCCCCAGCGGCAGGGGCCGGGGAGCTGTTTTTT. Protein: CASGSPAAGAGELFF.

V gene TRBV10-2 combines with J gene TRBJ2-1; D possibly corresponds to TRBD2 (7 bases). Trimming removed 8 bases from V and 10 bases from J, with 12 bases in between. This CDR3 contains 11 residues. Germline CDR1 reads WSHSY; CDR2 reads SAAADI. CDR3 in DNA: TGCGCCAGCGGGGGGGCCAGAGAGCAGTTCTTC. This gives the protein CASGGAREQFF.

The CDR3 coding sequence is TGTGCCAGCAGCTTCCTCGACAGGATCGACTATGGCTACACCTTC. This sequence encodes CASSFLDRIDYGYTF. The rearrangement uses TRBV5-6 and TRBJ1-2; TRBD1 might be the D (6 bases). Deletions cut 2 bases from V and 3 bases from J, with 14 bases between. CDR1 SGHDT and CDR2 YYEEEE come from the germline V gene. This CDR3 region has 15 residues.

This rearrangement joins TRBV3-1 (or the pseudogene TRBV3-2) to TRBJ2-6; 8 nucleotides line up with TRBD1. The J segment lost 0 bases and the V segment lost 1 base, leaving 11 bases of the junction unmatched. This CDR3 has 20 amino acids. Looked up from germline, CDR1 is LGHDT and CDR2 is YNNKEL (reference sequence). The DNA of the CDR3 is TGTGCCAGCAGCCAAGTTAGGATCCGGGACAGGTACTCTGGGGCCAACGTCCTGACTTTC. It is translated as CASSQVRIRDRYSGANVLTF.

The chain carries TRBV2 and TRBJ2-1; 7 nucleotides match TRBD2. The CDR3 consists of 14 residues. From germline, CDR1 is SNHLY and CDR2 FYNNEI. V lost 7 bases to trimming and J lost 2 bases; unmatched junction nucleotides: 5. CDR3 nucleotides: TGTGCCAGCACCGGCCTAGCGGCCTACAATGAGCAGTTCTTC. Translated, it gives CASTGLAAYNEQFF.

The chain uses TRBV7-9 and TRBJ1-1; 9 bases agree with TRBD1. Germline V gives CDR1 SEHNR, CDR2 FQNEAQ (reference sequence). Germline trimming cut 3 bases from V and 10 bases from J; bases unmatched to any gene: 3. CDR3 length: 12 amino acids. The CDR3 nucleotides are TGTGCCAGCAGCTTTATGGACAGGGGAGCTTTCTTT. It is translated as CASSFMDRGAFF.

This clone was seen a handful of times. The CDR3 DNA reads TGTGCCACCAGTGATTTGCAGACACAGGACTATGGCTACACCTTC. Its translation: CATSDLQTQDYGYTF. The chain couples TRBV24-1 to TRBJ1-2; TRBD1 is a possible D gene (5 bases). V was clipped by 0 bases and J by 3 bases, with 10 bases between them. This CDR3 spans 15 amino acids. Germline V gene sequence: CDR1 KGHDR, CDR2 SFDVKD.